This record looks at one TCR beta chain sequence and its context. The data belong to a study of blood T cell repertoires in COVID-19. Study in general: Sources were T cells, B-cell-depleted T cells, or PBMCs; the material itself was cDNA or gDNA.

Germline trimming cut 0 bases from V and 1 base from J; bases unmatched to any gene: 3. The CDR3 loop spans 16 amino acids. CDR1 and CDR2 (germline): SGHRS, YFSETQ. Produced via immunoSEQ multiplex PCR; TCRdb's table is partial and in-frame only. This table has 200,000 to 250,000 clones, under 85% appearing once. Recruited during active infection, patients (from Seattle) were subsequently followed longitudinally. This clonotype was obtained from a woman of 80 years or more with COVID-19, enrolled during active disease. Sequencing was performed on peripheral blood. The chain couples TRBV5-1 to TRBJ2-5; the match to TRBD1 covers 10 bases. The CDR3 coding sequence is TGCGCCAGCAGCTTGGATGGGACAGGGGTCCAAGAGACCCAGTACTTC. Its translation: CASSLDGTGVQETQYF.